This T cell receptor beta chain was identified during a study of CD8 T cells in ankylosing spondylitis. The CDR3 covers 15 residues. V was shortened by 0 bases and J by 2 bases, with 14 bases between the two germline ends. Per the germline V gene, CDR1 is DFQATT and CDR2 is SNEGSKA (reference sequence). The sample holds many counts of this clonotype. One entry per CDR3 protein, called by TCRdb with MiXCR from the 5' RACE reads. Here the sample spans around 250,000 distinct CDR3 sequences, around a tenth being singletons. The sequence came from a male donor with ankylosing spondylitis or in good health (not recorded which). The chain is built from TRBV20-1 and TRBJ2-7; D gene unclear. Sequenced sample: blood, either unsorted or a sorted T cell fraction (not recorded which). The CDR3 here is CSARDIGRSAYEQYF. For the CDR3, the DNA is TGCAGTGCTAGAGATATCGGCAGGTCTGCCTACGAGCAGTACTTC.